The subject of this entry is one T cell receptor (beta chain). This CDR3 is built from 19 residues. The germline V gene encodes CDR1 ENHRY and CDR2 SYGVKD. Trimming at V came to 10 bases and at J to 3 bases, leaving 26 bases not matched to a gene. Seattle's enrolled individuals joined amid active infection and were then monitored longitudinally. Profiling relied on immunoSEQ multiplex PCR, and the TCRdb table lists in-frame clones only, not all of them. This sample has more than 300,000 clones, with about nine tenths found just once. The sample comes from a study of blood T cell repertoires in COVID-19.

The clonotype comes from a woman in her 70s with COVID-19, enrolled during active disease. Sequencing used peripheral blood. The V and J genes are TRBV10-3 and TRBJ1-2; 7 nucleotides line up with TRBD1. CDR3 coding DNA: TGTGCCACACTCTCCCAGGATGGACAGGCCGCCTTAGGGGACTATGGCTACACCTTC. Translation gives CATLSQDGQAALGDYGYTF.